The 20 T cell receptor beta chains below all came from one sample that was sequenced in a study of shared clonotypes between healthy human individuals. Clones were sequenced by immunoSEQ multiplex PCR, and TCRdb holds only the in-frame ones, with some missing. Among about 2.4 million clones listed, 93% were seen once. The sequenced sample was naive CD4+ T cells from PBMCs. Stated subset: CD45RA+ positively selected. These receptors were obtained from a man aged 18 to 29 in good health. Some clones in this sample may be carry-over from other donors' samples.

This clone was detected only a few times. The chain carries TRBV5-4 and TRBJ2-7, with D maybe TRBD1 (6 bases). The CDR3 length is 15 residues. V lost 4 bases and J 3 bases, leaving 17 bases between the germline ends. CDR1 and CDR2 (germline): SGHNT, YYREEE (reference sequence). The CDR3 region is CASSQPQGMGYEQYF. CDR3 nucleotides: TGTGCCAGCAGCCAGCCACAGGGTATGGGCTACGAGCAGTACTTC.

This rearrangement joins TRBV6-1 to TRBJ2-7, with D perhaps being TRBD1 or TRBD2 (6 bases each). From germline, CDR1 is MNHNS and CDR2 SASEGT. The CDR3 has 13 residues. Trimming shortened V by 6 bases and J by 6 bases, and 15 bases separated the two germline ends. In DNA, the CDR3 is TGTGCCAGCAGCCGTGAGGGGGGAATCGAGCAGTACTTC. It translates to CASSREGGIEQYF.

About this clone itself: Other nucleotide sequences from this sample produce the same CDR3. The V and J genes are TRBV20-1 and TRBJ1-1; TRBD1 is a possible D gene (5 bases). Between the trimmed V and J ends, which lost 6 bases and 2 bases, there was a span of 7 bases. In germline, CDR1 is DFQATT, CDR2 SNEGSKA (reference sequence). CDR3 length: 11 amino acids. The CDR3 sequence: CSATGNTEAFF. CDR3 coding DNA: TGCAGTGCCACAGGAAACACTGAAGCTTTCTTT.

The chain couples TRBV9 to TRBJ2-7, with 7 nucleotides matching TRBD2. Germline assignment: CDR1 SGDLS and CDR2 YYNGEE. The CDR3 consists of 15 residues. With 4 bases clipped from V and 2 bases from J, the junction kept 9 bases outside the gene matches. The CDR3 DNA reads TGTGCCAGCAGCCCCGGGGGGAGTGGACCCTACGAGCAGTACTTC. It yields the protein CASSPGGSGPYEQYF. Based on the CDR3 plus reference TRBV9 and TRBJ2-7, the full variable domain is DSGVTQTPKHLITATGQRVTLRCSPRSGDLSVYWYQQSLDQGLQFLIQYYNGEERAKGNILERFSAQQFPDLHSELNLSSLELGDSALYFCASSPGGSGPYEQYFGPGTRLTVT.

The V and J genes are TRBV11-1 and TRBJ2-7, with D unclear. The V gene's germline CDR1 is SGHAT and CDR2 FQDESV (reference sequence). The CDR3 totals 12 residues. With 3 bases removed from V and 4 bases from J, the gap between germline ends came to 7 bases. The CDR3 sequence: CASSFESYEQYF. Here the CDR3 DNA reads TGTGCCAGCAGCTTCGAGTCGTACGAGCAGTACTTC.

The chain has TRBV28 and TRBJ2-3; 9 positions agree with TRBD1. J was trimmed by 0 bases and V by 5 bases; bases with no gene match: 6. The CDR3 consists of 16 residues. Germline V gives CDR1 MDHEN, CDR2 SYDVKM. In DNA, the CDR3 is TGTGCCAGCAGTCGGATTGGGACAGGGAGCACAGATACGCAGTATTTT. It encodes CASSRIGTGSTDTQYF.

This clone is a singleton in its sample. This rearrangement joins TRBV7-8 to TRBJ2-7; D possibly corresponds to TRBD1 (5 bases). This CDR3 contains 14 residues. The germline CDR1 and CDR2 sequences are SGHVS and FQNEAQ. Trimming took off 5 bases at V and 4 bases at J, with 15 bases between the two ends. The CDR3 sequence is CASSAPRVGYEQYF. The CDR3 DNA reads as TGTGCCAGCAGCGCACCCAGGGTAGGGTACGAGCAGTACTTC.

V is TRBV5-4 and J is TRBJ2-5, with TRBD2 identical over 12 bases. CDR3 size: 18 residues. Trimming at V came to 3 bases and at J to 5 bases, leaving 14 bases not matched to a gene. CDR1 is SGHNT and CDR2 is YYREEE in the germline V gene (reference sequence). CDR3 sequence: CASSSGPGLAGYFETQYF. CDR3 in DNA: TGTGCCAGCAGCTCCGGGCCCGGACTAGCGGGATATTTCGAGACCCAGTACTTC.

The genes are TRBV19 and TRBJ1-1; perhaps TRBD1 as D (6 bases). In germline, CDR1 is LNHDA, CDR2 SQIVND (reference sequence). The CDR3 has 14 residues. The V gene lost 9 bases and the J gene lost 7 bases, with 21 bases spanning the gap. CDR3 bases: TGTGCCAGCGCCCGGGGGGGGCCTTGGGGTGAAGCTTTCTTT. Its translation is CASARGGPWGEAFF. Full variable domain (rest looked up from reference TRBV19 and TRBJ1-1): DGGITQSPKYLFRKEGQNVTLSCEQNLNHDAMYWYRQDPGQGLRLIYYSQIVNDFQKGDIAEGYSVSREKKESFPLTVTSAQKNPTAFYLCASARGGPWGEAFFGQGTRLTVV.

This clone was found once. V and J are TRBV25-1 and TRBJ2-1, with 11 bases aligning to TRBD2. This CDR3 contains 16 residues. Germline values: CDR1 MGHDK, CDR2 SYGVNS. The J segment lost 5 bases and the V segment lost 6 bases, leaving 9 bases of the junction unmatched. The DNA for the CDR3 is TGTGCCAGCAGCCGAACTACTAGCGGGGGCGACAATGAGCAGTTCTTC. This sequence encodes CASSRTTSGGDNEQFF.

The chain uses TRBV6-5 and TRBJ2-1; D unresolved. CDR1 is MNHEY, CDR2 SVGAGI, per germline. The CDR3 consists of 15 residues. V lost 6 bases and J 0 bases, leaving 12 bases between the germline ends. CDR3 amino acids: CASSPRRSSYNEQFF. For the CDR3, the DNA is TGTGCCAGCAGCCCTCGGAGATCCTCCTACAATGAGCAGTTCTTC.

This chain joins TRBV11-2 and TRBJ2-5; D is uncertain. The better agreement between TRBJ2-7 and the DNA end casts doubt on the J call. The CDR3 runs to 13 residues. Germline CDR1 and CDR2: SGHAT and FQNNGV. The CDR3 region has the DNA TGTGCCAGCAGCCGGACGTTTCCCTACGAGCAGTACTTC. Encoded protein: CASSRTFPYEQYF.

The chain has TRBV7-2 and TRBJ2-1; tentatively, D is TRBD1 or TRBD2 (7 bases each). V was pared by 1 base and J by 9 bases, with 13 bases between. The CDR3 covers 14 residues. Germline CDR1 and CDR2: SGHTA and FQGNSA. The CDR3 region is CASSLVSGGAEQFF. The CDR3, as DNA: TGTGCCAGCAGCTTAGTTTCAGGGGGGGCTGAGCAGTTCTTC.

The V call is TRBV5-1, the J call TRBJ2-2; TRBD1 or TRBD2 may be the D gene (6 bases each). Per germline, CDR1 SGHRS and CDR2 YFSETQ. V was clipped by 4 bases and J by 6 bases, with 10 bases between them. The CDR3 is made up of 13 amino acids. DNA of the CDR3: TGCGCCAGCAGCCCGGGGGCCGCCGGGGAGCTGTTTTTT. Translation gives CASSPGAAGELFF. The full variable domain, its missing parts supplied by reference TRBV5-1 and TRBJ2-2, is KAGVTQTPRYLIKTRGQQVTLSCSPISGHRSVSWYQQTPGQGLQFLFEYFSETQRNKGNFPGRFSGRQFSNSRSEMNVSTLELGDSALYLCASSPGAAGELFFGEGSRLTVL.

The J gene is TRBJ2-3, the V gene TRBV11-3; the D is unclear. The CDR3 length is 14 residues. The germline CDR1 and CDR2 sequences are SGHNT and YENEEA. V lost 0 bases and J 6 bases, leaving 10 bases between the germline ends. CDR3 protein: CASSLDSPADTQYF. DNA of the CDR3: TGTGCCAGCAGCTTAGATAGCCCCGCGGATACGCAGTATTTT. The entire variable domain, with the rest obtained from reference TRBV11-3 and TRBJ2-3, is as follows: EAGVVQSPRYKIIEKKQPVAFWCNPISGHNTLYWYLQNLGQGPELLIRYENEEAVDDSQLPKDRFSAERLKGVDSTLKIQPAELGDSAVYLCASSLDSPADTQYFGPGTRLTVL.

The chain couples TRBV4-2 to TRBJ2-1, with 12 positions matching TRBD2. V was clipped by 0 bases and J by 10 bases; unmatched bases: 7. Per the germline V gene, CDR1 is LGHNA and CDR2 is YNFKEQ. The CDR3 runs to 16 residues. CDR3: CASSQDHSSGRVEQFF. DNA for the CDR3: TGTGCCAGCAGCCAAGATCACTCTAGCGGGAGGGTGGAGCAGTTCTTC.

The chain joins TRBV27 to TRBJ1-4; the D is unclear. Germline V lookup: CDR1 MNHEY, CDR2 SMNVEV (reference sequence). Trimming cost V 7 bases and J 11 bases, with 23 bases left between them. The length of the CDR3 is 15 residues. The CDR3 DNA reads TGTGCCAGCAAGTCCTCCGCGGAGCCGTCGGGGAAACTGTTTTTT. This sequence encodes CASKSSAEPSGKLFF.

The CDR3 nucleotides are TGCGCCAGCAGCTTTAGGAGGGGGCAAGGCACCGGGGAGCTGTTTTTT. Amino acids: CASSFRRGQGTGELFF. The chain joins TRBV5-1 to TRBJ2-2, with a tentative D call TRBD1 (7 bases). The length of the CDR3 is 16 residues. Germline V gene sequence: CDR1 SGHRS, CDR2 YFSETQ. The V end lost 2 bases, the J end lost 4 bases, and 15 bases lay between the germline ends.

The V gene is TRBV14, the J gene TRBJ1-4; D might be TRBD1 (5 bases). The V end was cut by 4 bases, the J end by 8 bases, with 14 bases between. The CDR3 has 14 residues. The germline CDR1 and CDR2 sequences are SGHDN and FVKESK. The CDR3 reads CASSRGTFLEKLFF. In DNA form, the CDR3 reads TGTGCCAGCAGCCGAGGGACCTTCTTGGAAAAACTGTTTTTT. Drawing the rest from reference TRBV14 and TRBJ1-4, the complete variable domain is EAGVTQFPSHSVIEKGQTVTLRCDPISGHDNLYWYRRVMGKEIKFLLHFVKESKQDESGMPNNRFLAERTGGTYSTLKVQPAELEDSGVYFCASSRGTFLEKLFFGSGTQLSVL.

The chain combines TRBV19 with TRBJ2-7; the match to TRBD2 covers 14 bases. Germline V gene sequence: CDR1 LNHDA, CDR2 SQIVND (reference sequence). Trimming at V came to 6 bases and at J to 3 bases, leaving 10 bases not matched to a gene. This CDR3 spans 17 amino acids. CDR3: CASRGTSGSFSRYEQYF. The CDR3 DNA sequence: TGTGCCAGTAGAGGGACTAGCGGGAGCTTTTCCCGCTACGAGCAGTACTTC.